This TCR beta chain was profiled in a study of control samples from healthy donors and cancer patients. Germline assignment: CDR1 SGHNT and CDR2 YYREEE (reference sequence). V trimming: 0 bases; J trimming: 10 bases; junction bases outside the gene matches: 12. The CDR3 loop spans 15 amino acids. TCRdb keeps only in-frame clones here, not all; method: immunoSEQ multiplex PCR. The data contain 120,000 or so clones, 80% to 95% of them seen just once; the ten biggest clones take up under 0.7%. This TCR derives from a man of 80 years or more with head and neck cancer. The material sequenced was PBMCs. The rearrangement links TRBV5-4 to TRBJ1-2, with 7 bases lining up with TRBD1. DNA of the CDR3: TGTGCCAGCAGCTTGGGTCTCGGGACAGACCCTAACTACACCTTC. This codes for CASSLGLGTDPNYTF.